The clone carrying this T cell receptor beta chain has a count of ten or more. Its antigen is currently unknown. The data were obtained in a study of T cell repertoires in cytomegalovirus infection. The overall study: CMV infection and matching HLA type were both indicated by public TCR beta signatures.

Germline loops: CDR1 SGHVS, CDR2 FQNEAQ. Deletions cut 5 bases from V and 2 bases from J, with 10 bases between. The CDR3 is 14 residues long. TCRdb redid the calling of the reads with MiXCR, one entry per CDR3 protein. The table lists 200,000 to 300,000 distinct CDR3 sequences, roughly an eighth of them singletons. Overall study results and limits: HLA-C-restricted CMV clonotypes gave the most frequent clonotype in two of eight donors. The cumulative frequency of public TCR beta families identified carriers of CMV plus the relevant HLA.

This clonotype was sampled from a human donor in good health (CMV status not recorded). Some clones in this sample may be carry-over from other donors' samples. The genes are TRBV7-8 and TRBJ2-1; D may be TRBD1 (6 bases). Sequenced input: PBMCs. The CDR3: CASSMTGAYNEQFF. CDR3 DNA: TGTGCCAGCAGCATGACAGGAGCCTACAATGAGCAGTTCTTC.